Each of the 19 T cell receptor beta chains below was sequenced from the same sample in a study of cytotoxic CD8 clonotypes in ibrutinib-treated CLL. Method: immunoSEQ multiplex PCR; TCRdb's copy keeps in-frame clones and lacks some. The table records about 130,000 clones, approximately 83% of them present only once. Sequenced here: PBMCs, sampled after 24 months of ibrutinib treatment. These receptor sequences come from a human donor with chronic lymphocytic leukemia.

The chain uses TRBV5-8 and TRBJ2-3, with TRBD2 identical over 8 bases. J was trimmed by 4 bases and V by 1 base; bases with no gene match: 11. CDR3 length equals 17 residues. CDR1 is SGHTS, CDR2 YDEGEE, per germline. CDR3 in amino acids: CASSLWSAGDEADTQYF. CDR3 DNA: TGTGCCAGCAGCTTGTGGTCAGCGGGAGATGAGGCAGATACGCAGTATTTT.

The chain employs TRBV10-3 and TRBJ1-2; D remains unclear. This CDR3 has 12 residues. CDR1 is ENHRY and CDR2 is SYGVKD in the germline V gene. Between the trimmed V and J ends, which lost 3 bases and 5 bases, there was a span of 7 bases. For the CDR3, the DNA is TGTGCCATCAGTGAAGCCGGATATGGCTACACCTTC. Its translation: CAISEAGYGYTF.

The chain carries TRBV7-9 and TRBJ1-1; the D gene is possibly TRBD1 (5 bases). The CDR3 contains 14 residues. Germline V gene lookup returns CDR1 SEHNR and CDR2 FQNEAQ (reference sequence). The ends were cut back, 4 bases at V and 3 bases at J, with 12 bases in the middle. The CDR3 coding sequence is TGTGCCAGCAGCTGGGGGAGCCGGGACACTGAAGCTTTCTTT. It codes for CASSWGSRDTEAFF.

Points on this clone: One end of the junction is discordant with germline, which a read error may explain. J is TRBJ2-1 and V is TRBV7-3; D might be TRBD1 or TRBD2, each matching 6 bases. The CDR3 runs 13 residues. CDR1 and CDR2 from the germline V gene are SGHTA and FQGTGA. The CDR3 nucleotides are TGTGCCAGCAGCCCCCTGACAGGTCGGGAGCAGGTCTTC. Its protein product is CASSPLTGREQVF.

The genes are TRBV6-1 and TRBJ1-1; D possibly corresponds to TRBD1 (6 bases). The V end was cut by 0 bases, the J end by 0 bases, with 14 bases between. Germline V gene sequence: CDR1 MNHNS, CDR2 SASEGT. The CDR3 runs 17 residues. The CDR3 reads CASSEAYTAGVNTEAFF. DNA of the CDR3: TGTGCCAGCAGTGAAGCCTATACGGCAGGGGTGAACACTGAAGCTTTCTTT.

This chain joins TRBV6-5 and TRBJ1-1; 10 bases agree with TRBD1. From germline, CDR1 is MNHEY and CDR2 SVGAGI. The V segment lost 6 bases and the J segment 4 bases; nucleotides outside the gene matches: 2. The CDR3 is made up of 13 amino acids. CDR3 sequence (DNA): TGTGCCAGCAGAGGACAGGGGGGCACTGAAGCTTTCTTT. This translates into CASRGQGGTEAFF.

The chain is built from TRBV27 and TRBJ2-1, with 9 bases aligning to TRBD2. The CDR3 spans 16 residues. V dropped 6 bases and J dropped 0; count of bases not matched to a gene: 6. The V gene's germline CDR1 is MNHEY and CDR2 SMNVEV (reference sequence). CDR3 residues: CASRVLAGSSYNEQFF. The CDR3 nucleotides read TGTGCCAGCAGGGTTCTAGCGGGAAGCTCCTACAATGAGCAGTTCTTC.

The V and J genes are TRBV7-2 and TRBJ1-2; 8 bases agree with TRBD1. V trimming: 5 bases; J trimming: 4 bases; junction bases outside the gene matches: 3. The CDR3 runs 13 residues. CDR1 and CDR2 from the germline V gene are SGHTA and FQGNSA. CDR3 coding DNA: TGTGCCAGCAGCGAAACAGGGGGCTATGGCTACACCTTC. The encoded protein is CASSETGGYGYTF.

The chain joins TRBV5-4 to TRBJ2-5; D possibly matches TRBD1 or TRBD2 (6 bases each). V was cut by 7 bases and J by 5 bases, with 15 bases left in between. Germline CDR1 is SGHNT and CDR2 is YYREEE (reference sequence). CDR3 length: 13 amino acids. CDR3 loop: CASGVGGQETQYF. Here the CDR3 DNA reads TGTGCCAGCGGCGTTGGGGGGCAGGAGACCCAGTACTTC.

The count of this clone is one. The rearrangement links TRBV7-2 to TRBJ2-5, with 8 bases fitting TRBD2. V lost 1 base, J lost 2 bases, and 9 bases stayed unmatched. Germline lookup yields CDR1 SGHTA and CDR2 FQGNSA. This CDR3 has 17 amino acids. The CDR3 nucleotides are TGTGCCAGCAGCTTAGGACTAAGCGGGGGCGAACAAGAGACCCAGTACTTC. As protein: CASSLGLSGGEQETQYF.

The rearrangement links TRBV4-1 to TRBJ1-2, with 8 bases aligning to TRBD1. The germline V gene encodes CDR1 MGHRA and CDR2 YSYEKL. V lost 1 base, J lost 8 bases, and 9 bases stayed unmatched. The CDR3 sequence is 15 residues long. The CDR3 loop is CASSQALGQGYGYTF. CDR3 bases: TGCGCCAGCAGCCAAGCCCTCGGACAGGGATACGGCTACACCTTC.

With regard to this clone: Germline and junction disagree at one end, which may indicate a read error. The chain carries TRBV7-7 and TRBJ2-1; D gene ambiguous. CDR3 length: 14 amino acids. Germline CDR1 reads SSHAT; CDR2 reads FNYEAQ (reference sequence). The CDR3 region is CASSLDGLRYEQFF. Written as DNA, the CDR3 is TGTGCTAGCAGCTTAGATGGGTTACGCTATGAGCAGTTCTTC.

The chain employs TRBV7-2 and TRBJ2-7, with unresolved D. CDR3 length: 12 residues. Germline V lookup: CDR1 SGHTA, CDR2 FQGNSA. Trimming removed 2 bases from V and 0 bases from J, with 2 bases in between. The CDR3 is CASSLISYEQYF. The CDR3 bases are TGTGCCAGCAGCTTAATCTCCTACGAGCAGTACTTC.

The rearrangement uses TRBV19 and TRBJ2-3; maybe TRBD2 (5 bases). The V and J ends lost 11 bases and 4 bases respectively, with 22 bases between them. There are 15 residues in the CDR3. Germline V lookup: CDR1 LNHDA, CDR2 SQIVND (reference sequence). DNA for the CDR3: TGTGCCCTGACCCTACGCGGGTTTAGACCAGATACGCAGTATTTT. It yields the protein CALTLRGFRPDTQYF.

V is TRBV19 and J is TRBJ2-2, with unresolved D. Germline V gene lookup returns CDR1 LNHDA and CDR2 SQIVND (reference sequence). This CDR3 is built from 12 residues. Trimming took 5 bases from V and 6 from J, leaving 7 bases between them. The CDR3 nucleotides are TGTGCCAGTAGTCTAAATCCCGGGGAGCTGTTTTTT. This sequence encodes CASSLNPGELFF.

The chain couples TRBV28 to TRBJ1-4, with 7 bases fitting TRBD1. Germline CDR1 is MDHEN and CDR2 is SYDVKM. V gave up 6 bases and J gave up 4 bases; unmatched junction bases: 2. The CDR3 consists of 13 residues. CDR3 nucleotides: TGTGCCAGCAGGGGGGACAGTAATGAAAAACTGTTTTTT. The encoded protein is CASRGDSNEKLFF.

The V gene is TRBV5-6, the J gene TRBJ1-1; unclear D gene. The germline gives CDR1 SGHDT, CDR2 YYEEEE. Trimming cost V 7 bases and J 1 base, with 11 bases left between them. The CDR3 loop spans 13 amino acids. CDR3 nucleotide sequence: TGTGCCAGCGGGTCCTGGTGGAACACTGAAGCTTTCTTT. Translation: CASGSWWNTEAFF.

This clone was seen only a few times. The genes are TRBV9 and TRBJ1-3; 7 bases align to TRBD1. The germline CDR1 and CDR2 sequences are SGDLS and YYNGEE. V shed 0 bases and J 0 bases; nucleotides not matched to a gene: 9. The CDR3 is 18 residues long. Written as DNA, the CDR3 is TGTGCCAGCAGCGTAGCAGGGGACAGCCGTTTCTCTGGAAACACCATATATTTT. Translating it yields CASSVAGDSRFSGNTIYF.

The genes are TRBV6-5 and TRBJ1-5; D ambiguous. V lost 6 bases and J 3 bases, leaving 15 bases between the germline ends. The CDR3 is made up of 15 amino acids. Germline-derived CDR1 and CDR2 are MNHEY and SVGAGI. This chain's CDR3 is CASRSVRLTNQPQHF. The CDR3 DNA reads TGTGCCAGCAGGTCAGTCCGGCTAACCAATCAGCCCCAGCATTTT.